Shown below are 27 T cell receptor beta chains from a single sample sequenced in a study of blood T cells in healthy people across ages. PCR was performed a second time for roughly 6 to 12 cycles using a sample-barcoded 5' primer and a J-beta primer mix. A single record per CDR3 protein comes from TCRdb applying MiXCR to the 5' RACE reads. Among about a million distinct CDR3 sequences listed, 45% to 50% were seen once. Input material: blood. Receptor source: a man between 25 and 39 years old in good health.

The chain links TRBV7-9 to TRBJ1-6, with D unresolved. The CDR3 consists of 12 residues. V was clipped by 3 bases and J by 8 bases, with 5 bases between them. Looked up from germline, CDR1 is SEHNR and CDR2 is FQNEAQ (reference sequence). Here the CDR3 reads CASSLSDSPLHF. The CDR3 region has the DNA TGTGCCAGCAGCTTGTCTGATTCACCCCTCCACTTT.

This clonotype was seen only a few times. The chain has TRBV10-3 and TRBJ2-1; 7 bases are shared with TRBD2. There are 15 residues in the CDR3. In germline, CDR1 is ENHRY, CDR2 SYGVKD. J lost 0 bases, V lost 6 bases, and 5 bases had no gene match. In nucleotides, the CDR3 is TGTGCCATCAGGGGGGGGGTCAGCTCCTACAATGAGCAGTTCTTC. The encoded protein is CAIRGGVSSYNEQFF.

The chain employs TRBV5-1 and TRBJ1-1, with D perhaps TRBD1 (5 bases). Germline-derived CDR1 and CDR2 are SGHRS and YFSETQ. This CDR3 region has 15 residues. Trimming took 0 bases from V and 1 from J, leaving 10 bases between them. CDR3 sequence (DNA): TGCGCCAGCAGCTTGGACGGGGGATCGAACACTGAAGCTTTCTTT. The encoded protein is CASSLDGGSNTEAFF.

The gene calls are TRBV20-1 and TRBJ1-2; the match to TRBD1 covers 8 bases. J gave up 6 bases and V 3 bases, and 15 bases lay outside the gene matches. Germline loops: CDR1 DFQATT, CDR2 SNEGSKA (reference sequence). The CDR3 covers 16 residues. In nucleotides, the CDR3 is TGCAGTGCTAGGGTTTTTGGGACAGGTGGCGAGAATGGCTACACCTTC. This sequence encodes CSARVFGTGGENGYTF.

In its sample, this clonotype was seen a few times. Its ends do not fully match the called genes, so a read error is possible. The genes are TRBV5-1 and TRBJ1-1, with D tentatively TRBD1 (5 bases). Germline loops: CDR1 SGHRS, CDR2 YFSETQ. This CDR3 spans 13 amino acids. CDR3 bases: TGTGCCAGCAGTTTGGGGGTACGCGCTGAAGCTTTCTTT. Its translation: CASSLGVRAEAFF.

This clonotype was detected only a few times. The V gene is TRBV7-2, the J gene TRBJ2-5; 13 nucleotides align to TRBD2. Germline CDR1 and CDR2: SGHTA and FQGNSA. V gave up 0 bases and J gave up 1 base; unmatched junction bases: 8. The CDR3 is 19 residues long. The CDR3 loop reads CASSLARGTSGVLQETQYF. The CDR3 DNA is TGTGCCAGCAGCTTAGCGAGGGGGACTAGCGGGGTACTCCAAGAGACCCAGTACTTC.

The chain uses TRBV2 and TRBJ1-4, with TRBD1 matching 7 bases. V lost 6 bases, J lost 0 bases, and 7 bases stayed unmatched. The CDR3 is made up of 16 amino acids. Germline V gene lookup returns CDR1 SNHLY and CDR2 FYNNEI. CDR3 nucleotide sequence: TGTGCCAGCAGCGAGGGACAGCTCACAACTAATGAAAAACTGTTTTTT. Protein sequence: CASSEGQLTTNEKLFF.

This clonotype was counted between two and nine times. The CDR3 here is CASSENRNTEAFF. CDR3 sequence (DNA): TGTGCCAGCAGCGAAAACCGGAACACTGAAGCTTTCTTT. V is TRBV7-2 and J is TRBJ1-1; the D is unclear. The CDR3 totals 13 residues. V lost 5 bases to trimming and J lost 1 base, with 8 bases between them. Looked up from germline, CDR1 is SGHTA and CDR2 is FQGNSA.

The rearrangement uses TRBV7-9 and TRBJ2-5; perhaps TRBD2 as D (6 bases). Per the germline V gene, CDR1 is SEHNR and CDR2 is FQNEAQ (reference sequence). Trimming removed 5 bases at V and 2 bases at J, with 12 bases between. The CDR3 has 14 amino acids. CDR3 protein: CASSHPGVQETQYF. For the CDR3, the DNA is TGTGCCAGCAGCCACCCGGGGGTACAAGAGACCCAGTACTTC.

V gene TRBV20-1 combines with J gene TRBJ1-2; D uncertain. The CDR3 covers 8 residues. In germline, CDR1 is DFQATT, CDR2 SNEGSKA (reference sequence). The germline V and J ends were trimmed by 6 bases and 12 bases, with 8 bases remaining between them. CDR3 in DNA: TGCAGTGCCCCTGTTCACACCTTC. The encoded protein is CSAPVHTF.

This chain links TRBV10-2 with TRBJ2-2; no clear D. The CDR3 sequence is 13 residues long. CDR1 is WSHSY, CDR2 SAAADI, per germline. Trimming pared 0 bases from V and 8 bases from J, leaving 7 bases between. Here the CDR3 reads CASSESPRGELFF. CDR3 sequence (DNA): TGCGCCAGCAGTGAGTCGCCCCGGGGGGAGCTGTTTTTT.

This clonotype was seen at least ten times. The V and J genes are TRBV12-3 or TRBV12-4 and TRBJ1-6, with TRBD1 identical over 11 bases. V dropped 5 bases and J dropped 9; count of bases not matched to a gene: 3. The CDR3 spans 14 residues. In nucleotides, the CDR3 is TGTGCCAGCAGTCCCGGGACAGGGGGTTCACCCCTCCACTTT. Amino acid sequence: CASSPGTGGSPLHF.

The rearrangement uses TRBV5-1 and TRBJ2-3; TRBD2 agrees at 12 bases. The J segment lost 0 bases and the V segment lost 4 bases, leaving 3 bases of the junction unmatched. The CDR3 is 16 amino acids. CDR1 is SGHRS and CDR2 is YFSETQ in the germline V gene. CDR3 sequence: CASSAGLAGSTDTQYF. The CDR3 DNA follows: TGCGCCAGCAGCGCAGGACTAGCGGGGAGCACAGATACGCAGTATTTT.

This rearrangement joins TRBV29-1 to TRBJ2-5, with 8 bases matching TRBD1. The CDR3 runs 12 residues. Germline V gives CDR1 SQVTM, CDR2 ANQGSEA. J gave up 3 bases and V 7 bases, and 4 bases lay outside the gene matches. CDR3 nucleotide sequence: TGCAGCGCCCAGACAGGGGAAGAGACCCAGTACTTC. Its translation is CSAQTGEETQYF.

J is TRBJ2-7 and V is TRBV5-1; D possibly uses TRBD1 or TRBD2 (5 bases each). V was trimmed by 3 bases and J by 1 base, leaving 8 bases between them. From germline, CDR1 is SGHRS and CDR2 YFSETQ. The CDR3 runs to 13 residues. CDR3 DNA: TGCGCCAGCAGCTGGGGGAAATCCTACGAGCAGTACTTC. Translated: CASSWGKSYEQYF.

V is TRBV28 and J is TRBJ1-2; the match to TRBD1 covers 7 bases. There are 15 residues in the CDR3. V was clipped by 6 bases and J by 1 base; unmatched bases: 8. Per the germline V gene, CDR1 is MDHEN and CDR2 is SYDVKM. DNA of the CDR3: TGTGCCAGCAGACCGCCGGGACAGCATAACTATGGCTACACCTTC. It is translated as CASRPPGQHNYGYTF.

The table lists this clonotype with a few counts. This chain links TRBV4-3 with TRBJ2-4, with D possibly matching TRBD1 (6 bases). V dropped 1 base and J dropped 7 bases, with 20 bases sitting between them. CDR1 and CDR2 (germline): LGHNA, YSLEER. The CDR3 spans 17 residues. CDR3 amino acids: CASSQVIGVGTINIQYF. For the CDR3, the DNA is TGCGCCAGCAGCCAAGTGATCGGTGTCGGGACAATTAACATTCAGTACTTC.

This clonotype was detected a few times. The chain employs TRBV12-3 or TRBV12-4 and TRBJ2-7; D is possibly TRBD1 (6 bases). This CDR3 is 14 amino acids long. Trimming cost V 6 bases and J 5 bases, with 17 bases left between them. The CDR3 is CASRLQGVANEQYF. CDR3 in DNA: TGTGCCAGCAGGCTACAGGGTGTCGCGAACGAGCAGTACTTC.

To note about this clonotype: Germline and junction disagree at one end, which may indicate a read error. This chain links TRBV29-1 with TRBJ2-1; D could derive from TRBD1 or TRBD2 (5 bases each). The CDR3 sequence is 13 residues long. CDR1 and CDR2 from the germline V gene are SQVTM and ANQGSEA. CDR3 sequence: CGVVRGESNEQFF. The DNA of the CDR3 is TGCGGCGTCGTTCGAGGGGAATCCAATGAGCAGTTCTTC.

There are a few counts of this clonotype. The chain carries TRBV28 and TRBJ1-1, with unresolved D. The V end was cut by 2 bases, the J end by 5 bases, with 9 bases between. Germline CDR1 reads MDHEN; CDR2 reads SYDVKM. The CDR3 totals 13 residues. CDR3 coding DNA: TGTGCCAGCAGTTTACGGGAGCGGACTGAAGCTTTCTTT. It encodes CASSLRERTEAFF.

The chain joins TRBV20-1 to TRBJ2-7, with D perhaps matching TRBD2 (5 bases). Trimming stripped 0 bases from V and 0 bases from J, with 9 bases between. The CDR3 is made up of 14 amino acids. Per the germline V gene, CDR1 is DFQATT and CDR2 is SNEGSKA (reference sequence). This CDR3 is CSARDWESSYEQYF. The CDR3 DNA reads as TGCAGTGCTAGAGATTGGGAGAGCTCCTACGAGCAGTACTTC.

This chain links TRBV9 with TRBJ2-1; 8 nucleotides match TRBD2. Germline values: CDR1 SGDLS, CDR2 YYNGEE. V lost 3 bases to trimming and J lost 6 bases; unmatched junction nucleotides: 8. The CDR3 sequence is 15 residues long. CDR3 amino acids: CASSATSGSSNEQFF. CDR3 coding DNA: TGTGCCAGCAGCGCCACTAGCGGTTCTAGCAATGAGCAGTTCTTC.

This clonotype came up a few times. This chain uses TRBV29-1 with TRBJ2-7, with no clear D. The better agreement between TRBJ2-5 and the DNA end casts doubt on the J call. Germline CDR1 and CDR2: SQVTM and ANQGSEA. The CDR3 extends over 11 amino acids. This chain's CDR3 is CSVGVQETQYF. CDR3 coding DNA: TGCAGCGTTGGGGTCCAAGAGACCCAGTACTTC.

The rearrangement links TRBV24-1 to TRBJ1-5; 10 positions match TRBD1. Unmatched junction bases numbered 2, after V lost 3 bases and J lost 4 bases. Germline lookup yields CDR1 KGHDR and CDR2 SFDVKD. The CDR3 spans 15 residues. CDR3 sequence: CATSDVGQGNQPQHF. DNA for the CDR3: TGTGCCACCAGTGATGTGGGACAGGGGAATCAGCCCCAGCATTTT.

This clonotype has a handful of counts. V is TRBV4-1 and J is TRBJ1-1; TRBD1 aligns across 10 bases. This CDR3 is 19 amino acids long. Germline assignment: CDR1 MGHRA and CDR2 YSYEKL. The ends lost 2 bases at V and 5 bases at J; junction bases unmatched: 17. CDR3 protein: CASSQCLTGTGEEPTEAFF. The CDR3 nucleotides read TGCGCCAGCAGCCAATGCCTTACCGGGACAGGGGAGGAACCTACTGAAGCTTTCTTT.

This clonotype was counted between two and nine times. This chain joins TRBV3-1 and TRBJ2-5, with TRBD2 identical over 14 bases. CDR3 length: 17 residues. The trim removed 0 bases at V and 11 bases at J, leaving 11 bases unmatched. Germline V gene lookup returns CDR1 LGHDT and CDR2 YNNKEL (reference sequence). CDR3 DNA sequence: TGTGCCAGCAGCCAAGATAGGGGGACTAGCGGGGGTGGAGCGCAGTACTTC. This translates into CASSQDRGTSGGGAQYF.

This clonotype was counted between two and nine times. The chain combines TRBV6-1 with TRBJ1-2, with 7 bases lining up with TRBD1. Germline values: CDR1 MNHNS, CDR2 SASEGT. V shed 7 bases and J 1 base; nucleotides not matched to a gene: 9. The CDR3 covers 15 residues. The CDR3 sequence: CASIFTGTVNYGYTF. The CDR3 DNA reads TGTGCCAGCATCTTCACGGGGACAGTTAACTATGGCTACACCTTC.